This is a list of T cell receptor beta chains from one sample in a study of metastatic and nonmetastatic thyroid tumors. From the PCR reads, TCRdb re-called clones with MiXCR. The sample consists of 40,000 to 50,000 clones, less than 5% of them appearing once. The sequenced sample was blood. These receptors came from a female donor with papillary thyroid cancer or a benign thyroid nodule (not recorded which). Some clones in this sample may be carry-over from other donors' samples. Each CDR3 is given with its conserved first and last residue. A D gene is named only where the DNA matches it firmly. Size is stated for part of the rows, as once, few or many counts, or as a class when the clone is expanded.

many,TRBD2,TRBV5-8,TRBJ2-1,TGTGCCAGCAGCCCAACCGGGAGGCTTCTCTACAATGAGCAGTTCTTC,CASSPTGRLLYNEQFF
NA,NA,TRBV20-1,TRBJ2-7,TGCAGTGCTAGAGAAGGGTCCGAGCAGTACTTC,CSAREGSEQYF
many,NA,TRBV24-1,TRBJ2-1,TGTGCCACCAGTGATTTGGTGGGTCAGGGTGACAATGAGCAGTTCTTC,CATSDLVGQGDNEQFF
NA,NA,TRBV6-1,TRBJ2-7,TGTGCCAGCACCCCTAGATTGGGGGGCGACGAGCAGTACTTC,CASTPRLGGDEQYF
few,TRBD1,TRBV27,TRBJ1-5,TGTGCCAGCAGTCTATCAGGGGGCGGGGGTCAGCCCCAGCATTTT,CASSLSGGGGQPQHF
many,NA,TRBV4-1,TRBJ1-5,TGCGCCAGCAGCCAAGCCGGGGCCAGGCAGCCCCAGCATTTT,CASSQAGARQPQHF
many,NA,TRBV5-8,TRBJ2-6,TGTGCCAGCAGCTTGGTGCTAGCGATCTCTGGGGCCAACGTCCTGACTTTC,CASSLVLAISGANVLTF
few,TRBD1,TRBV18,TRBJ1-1,TGTGCCAGCTCACCACAGGGGGCGAGAACGACTGAAGCTTTCTTT,CASSPQGARTTEAFF
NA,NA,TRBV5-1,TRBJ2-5,TGCGCCAGCAGCTTGGGGAGGGGATTTCTACAAGAGACCCAGTACTTC,CASSLGRGFLQETQYF
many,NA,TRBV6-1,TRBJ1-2,TGTGCCAGCAGTTACGGACAAGAAGACCTAAACTATGGCTACACCTTC,CASSYGQEDLNYGYTF
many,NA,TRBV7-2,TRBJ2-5,TGTGCCAGCAGCTTAAAACCCCCCAGGCAAGAGACCCAGTACTTC,CASSLKPPRQETQYF
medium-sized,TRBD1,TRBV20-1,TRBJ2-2,TGCAGTGCTAGAGATACCGGGACAGACACCGGGGAGCTGTTTTTT,CSARDTGTDTGELFF
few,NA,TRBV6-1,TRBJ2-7,TGTGCCAGCAGTGATCCCCGGTCAAGGCCCTACGAGCAGTACTTC,CASSDPRSRPYEQYF
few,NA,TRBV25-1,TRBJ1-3,TGTGCCAGCAGTGAAACGGGTTACACCATATATTTT,CASSETGYTIYF
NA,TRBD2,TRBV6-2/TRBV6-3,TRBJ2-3,TGTGCCAGCTGTTTAGCTAGCGGGAGCACAGATACTCAGTATTTT,CASCLASGSTDTQYF
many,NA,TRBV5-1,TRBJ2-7,TGCGCCAGCAGCTTGGCCGTTCCCGATCGGGACGAGCAGTACTTC,CASSLAVPDRDEQYF
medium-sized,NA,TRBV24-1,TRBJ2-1,TGTGCCACCAGTGATTTTACCGAAATCGGTGAGCAGTTCTTC,CATSDFTEIGEQFF
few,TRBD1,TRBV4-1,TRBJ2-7,TGCGCCAGCAGCCAAGATTGGACAGGGAGTTCCTACGAGCAGTACTTC,CASSQDWTGSSYEQYF
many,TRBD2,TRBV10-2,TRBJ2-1,TGCGCCAGCGACTCTGAACTAGCGGAGGCCAATGAGCAGTTCTTC,CASDSELAEANEQFF
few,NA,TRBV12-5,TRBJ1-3,TGTGCTAGTGGTTTGGGGGTCTCTGGAAACACCATATATTTT,CASGLGVSGNTIYF
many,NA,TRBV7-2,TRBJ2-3,TGTGCCAGCAGGGGGGGTGGACGGGGGACCCCGAACACAGATACGCAGTATTTT,CASRGGGRGTPNTDTQYF
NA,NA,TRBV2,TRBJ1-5,TGTGCCAGTAGTTCAAGCCGGGGAAATCAGCCCCAACATTTT,CASSSSRGNQPQHF
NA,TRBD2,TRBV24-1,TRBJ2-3,TGTGCCGCCAGTGAAACCCTATCGGGAGGGATGGATACGCAGTATTTT,CAASETLSGGMDTQYF
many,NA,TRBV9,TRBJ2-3,TGTGCCAGCAGCCCCCGGCCAGGGGGCACAGATACGCAGTATTTT,CASSPRPGGTDTQYF
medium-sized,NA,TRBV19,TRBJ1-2,TGTGCCAGTAGTATGGCAGGCGGGGGCTACACCTTC,CASSMAGGGYTF
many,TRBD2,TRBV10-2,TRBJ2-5,TGCGCCAGCAGTGGACTAGCGGGGCAAGAGACCCAGTACTTC,CASSGLAGQETQYF
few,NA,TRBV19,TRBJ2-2,TGTGCCAGTAGTGAGGGGACTCAGAACACCGGGGAGCTGTTTTTT,CASSEGTQNTGELFF
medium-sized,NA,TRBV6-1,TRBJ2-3,TGTGCCAGCAGTGATTACGGCCCCACAGATACGCAGTATTTT,CASSDYGPTDTQYF
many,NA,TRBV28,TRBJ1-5,TGTGCCAGCAGTTTCCCAGGGGCTCGACAGCCCCAGCATTTT,CASSFPGARQPQHF
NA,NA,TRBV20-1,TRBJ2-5,TGCAGTGCTAGGTCCAGCGAGTGGGAGACCCAGTACTTC,CSARSSEWETQYF
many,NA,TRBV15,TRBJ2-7,TGTGCCACCAGCAGAGATCTGAGTCTATACGAGCAGTGCTTC,CATSRDLSLYEQCF
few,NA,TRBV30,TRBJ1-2,TGTGCCTGCCCAGGGCGGGTCGCCTATGGCTACACCTTC,CACPGRVAYGYTF
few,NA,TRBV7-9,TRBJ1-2,TGTGCCAGCAGCTTAGCAGGACCCTATGGCTACACCTTC,CASSLAGPYGYTF
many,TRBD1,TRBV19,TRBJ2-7,TGTGCCAGTAGTACTCGGACAGGCTACGAGCAGTACTTC,CASSTRTGYEQYF
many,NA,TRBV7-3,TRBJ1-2,TGTGCCAGCAGCCCCGAGGGTGGGGACGGCTACACCTTC,CASSPEGGDGYTF
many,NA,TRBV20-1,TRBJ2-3,TGCAGTGCTAGAGACATAACTTCCTCCACAGATACGCAGTATTTT,CSARDITSSTDTQYF
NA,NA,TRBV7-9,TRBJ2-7,TGTGCCAGCAGCTTAGGCGGGCGCATTAGCTCCTACGAGCAGTACTTC,CASSLGGRISSYEQYF
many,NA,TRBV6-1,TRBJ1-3,TGTGCCAGCAGACAGACAGTTGGAAACACCATATATTTT,CASRQTVGNTIYF
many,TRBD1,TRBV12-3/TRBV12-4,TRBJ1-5,TGTGCCAGCAGTTTAAACTGGGACAGGGTACAGCCCCAGCATTTT,CASSLNWDRVQPQHF
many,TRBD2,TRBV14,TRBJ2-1,TGTGCCAGCAGCCCACGGGGAGGGGCCCTTTCCAATGAGCAGTTCTTC,CASSPRGGALSNEQFF
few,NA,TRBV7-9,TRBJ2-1,TGTGTCATCACCCCTGAAAATGAAAATGAGCAGTTCTTC,CVITPENENEQFF
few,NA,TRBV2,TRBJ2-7,TGTGCCAGCAGTGAGCTTGGGGGCTACGAGCAGTACTTC,CASSELGGYEQYF
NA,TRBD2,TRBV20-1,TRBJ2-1,TGCAGTGCTAGAGAAACGGAGGGACTAGCGGCCTACAATGAGCAGTTCTTC,CSARETEGLAAYNEQFF
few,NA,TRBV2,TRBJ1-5,TGTGCCAGCGGCAGGTCAGATCAGCCCCAGCATTTT,CASGRSDQPQHF
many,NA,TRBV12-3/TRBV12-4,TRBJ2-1,TGTGCCAGCATCCCTTTTTGGGGTGGAGGGAATGAGCAGTTCTTC,CASIPFWGGGNEQFF
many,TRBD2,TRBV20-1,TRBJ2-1,TGCAGTGCGAGAAGGGGTGCGGGAGGCGGCCACAATGAGCAGTTCTTC,CSARRGAGGGHNEQFF
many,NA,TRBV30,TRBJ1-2,TGTGCCTGGACCCCCCGGCAGTATGGCTACACCTTC,CAWTPRQYGYTF
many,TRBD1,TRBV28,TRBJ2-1,TGTGCCAGCAGTTTTACGGGACAGGGGTCGAATGAGCAGTTCTTC,CASSFTGQGSNEQFF
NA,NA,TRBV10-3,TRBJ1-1,TGTGCCATCAGCCGACAGACACCCAACACTGAAGCTTTCTTT,CAISRQTPNTEAFF
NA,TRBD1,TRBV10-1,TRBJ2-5,TGCGCCAGCAGTGAGTCAGGGGGCTACCATGAGACCCAGTACTTC,CASSESGGYHETQYF
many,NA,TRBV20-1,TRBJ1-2,TGCAGTGCTAAGGTTTCCCCCGGGGGTGGCGTTAACTATGGCTACACCTTC,CSAKVSPGGGVNYGYTF
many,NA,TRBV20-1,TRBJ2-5,TGCAGTGCTAGAGAGCGAGCGCGGGACCAAGAGACCCAGTACTTC,CSARERARDQETQYF
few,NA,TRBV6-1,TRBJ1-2,TGTGCCAGCAGTCGGATGGCAGCTAACTATGGCTACACCTTC,CASSRMAANYGYTF
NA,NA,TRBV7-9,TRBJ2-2,TGTGCCAGCAGCTTCGGAACAGGGTCCACCGGGGAGCTGTTTTTT,CASSFGTGSTGELFF
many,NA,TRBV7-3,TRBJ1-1,TGTGCCAGCAGCTTCACAGGGAACACTGAAGCTTTCTTT,CASSFTGNTEAFF
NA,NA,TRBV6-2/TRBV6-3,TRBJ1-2,TGTGCCAGCGAGGTCCGGGGACATAACTATGGCTACACCTTC,CASEVRGHNYGYTF
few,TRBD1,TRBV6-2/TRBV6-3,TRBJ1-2,TGTGCCAGCAGTTACTCATCGGGACAGAACTATGGCTACACCTTC,CASSYSSGQNYGYTF
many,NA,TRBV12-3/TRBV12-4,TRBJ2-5,TGTGCCAGCAGGACAGGAAGGTATCAAGAGACCCAGTACTTC,CASRTGRYQETQYF
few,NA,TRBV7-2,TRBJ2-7,TGTGCCAGCAGCTTAGCGCAGGGTACCTACGAGCAGTACTTC,CASSLAQGTYEQYF